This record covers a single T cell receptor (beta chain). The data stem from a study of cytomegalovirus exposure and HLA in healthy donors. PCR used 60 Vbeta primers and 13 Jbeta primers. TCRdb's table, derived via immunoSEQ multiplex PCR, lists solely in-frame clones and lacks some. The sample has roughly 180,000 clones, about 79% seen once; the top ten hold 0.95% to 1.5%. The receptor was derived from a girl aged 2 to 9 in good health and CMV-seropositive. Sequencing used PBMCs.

CDR3 residues: CASSRSSDTQYF. In nucleotides, the CDR3 is TGCGCCAGCAGCAGGAGTTCGGATACGCAGTATTTT. The chain combines TRBV5-1 with TRBJ2-3; D unclear. The V gene's germline CDR1 is SGHRS and CDR2 YFSETQ. CDR3 length: 12 residues. V shed 4 bases and J shed 6 bases, with 9 bases lying between them.